The sequence of this T cell receptor beta chain was determined in a study of cytotoxic CD8 clonotypes in ibrutinib-treated CLL. Study at large: Per sample, productive templates averaged 255,043 and productive rearrangements averaged approximately 100,000.

Depth targeted 1 in 200,000 to 1 in 1 million T cells, averaging around 10x coverage per clonotype. Clones were read by immunoSEQ multiplex PCR, and TCRdb kept only the in-frame ones, dropping some. Found here are nearly 300,000 clones, 60% to 80% of them singletons; the top ten hold about 5.3%. This clone was observed a single time. V was cut by 8 bases and J by 0 bases, with 14 bases left in between. The length of the CDR3 is 15 residues. Germline CDR1 is SNHLY and CDR2 is FYNNEI. The V gene is TRBV2, the J gene TRBJ2-1; D is uncertain. Sequenced material: PBMCs, taken at disease progression, from a patient treated with ibrutinib. This clonotype originated in a human donor with chronic lymphocytic leukemia. The CDR3 DNA sequence: TGTGCCAGCCCCGCCCGGATGAGCTCCTACAATGAGCAGTTCTTC. Translating it yields CASPARMSSYNEQFF.